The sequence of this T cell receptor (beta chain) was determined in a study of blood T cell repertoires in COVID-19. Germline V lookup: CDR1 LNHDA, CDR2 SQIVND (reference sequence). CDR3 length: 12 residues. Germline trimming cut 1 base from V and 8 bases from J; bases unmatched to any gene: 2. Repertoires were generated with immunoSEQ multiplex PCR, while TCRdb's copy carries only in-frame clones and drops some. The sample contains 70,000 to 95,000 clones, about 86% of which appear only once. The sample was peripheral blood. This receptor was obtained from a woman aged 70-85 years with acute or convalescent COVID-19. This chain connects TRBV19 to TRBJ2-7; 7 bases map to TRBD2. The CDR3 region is CASSIVGTKQYF. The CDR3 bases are TGTGCCAGTAGTATAGTGGGGACTAAGCAGTACTTC.